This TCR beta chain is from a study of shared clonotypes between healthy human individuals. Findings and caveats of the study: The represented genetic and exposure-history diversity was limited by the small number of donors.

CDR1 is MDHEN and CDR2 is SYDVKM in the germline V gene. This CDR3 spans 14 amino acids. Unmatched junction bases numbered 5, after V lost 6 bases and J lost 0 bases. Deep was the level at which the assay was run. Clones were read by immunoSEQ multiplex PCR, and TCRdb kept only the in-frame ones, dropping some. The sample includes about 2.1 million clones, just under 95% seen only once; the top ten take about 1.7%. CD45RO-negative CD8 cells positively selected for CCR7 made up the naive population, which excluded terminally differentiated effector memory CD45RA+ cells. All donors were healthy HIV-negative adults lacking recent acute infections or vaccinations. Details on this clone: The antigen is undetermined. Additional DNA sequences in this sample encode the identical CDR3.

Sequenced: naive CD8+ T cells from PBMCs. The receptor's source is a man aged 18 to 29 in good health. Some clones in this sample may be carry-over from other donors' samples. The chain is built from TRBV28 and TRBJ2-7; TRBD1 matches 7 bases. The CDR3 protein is CASRRDRDSYEQYF. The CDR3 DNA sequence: TGTGCCAGCAGACGAGACAGGGACTCCTACGAGCAGTACTTC.